Below are 30 T cell receptor beta chains sequenced from a single sample in a study of cytomegalovirus exposure and HLA in healthy donors. The PCR ran on 60 Vbeta and 13 Jbeta primers. Assay used: immunoSEQ multiplex PCR; TCRdb lists only in-frame clones, some missing. Of about 140,000 clones in the sample, 70% to 80% were seen once. The sequencing input was PBMCs. The receptor source for this set is an older woman in good health and CMV-seropositive.

The rearrangement joins TRBV11-2 to TRBJ1-2; no definite D call. Germline V lookup: CDR1 SGHAT, CDR2 FQNNGV. CDR3 length: 15 residues. The V end was cut by 4 bases, the J end by 4 bases, with 16 bases between. The CDR3: CASSSTGSGSYGYTF. The CDR3 bases are TGTGCCAGCAGCTCGACCGGATCAGGATCCTATGGCTACACCTTC.

The chain uses TRBV6-5 and TRBJ2-5; the D is unclear. Germline V CDR1 and CDR2: MNHEY, SVGAGI. V was cut by 2 bases and J by 13 bases, with 11 bases left in between. CDR3 length: 11 amino acids. This chain's CDR3 is CASSYQRLLYF. In DNA, the CDR3 is TGTGCCAGCAGTTACCAGAGGCTACTGTACTTC.

The V call is TRBV2, the J call TRBJ1-2; D perhaps matches TRBD1 (5 bases). The V and J ends lost 3 bases and 6 bases respectively, with 8 bases between them. Germline CDR1 and CDR2: SNHLY and FYNNEI. CDR3 length: 12 amino acids. For the CDR3, the DNA is TGTGCCAGCAGTGACAGGGTTAATGGCTACACCTTC. Residues: CASSDRVNGYTF.

Turning to this clone: This same CDR3 is encoded by further DNA sequences in the sample. The V call is TRBV5-1, the J call TRBJ2-7, with D tentatively TRBD1 (6 bases). There are 13 residues in the CDR3. Germline V lookup: CDR1 SGHRS, CDR2 YFSETQ. Trimming took 4 bases from V and 3 from J, leaving 11 bases between them. The CDR3 is CASSLQDSYEQYF. CDR3 DNA sequence: TGCGCCAGCAGCCTTCAGGACAGCTACGAGCAGTACTTC.

The CDR3 sequence: CASSDFGLAGGPRETQYF. The CDR3 bases are TGTGCCAGCAGTGACTTTGGACTAGCGGGAGGGCCACGGGAGACCCAGTACTTC. The chain carries TRBV6-4 and TRBJ2-5; TRBD2 matches at 15 bases. J gave up 5 bases and V 1 base, and 8 bases lay outside the gene matches. Germline V gene data show CDR1 as MRHNA and CDR2 as SNTAGT. The CDR3 has 18 residues.

The CDR3 here is CASSSLDRLSNEQFF. In DNA, the CDR3 is TGTGCCAGCAGTTCCCTGGACAGGTTGAGCAATGAGCAGTTCTTC. The chain has TRBV27 and TRBJ2-1; 7 positions match TRBD1. The CDR3 consists of 15 residues. Per germline, CDR1 MNHEY and CDR2 SMNVEV (reference sequence). V was pared by 4 bases and J by 6 bases, with 9 bases of the junction left unmatched.

J is TRBJ1-1 and V is TRBV6-4; TRBD1 matches 7 bases. V trimming: 2 bases; J trimming: 3 bases; junction bases outside the gene matches: 0. This CDR3 is built from 13 residues. Per germline, CDR1 MRHNA and CDR2 SNTAGT. The CDR3 reads CASSDGTDTEAFF. CDR3 nucleotides: TGTGCCAGCAGTGACGGGACAGACACTGAAGCTTTCTTT.

The chain combines TRBV19 with TRBJ2-1; tentative D call: TRBD2 (6 bases). The length of the CDR3 is 14 residues. Germline CDR1 LNHDA, CDR2 SQIVND (reference sequence). V was pared by 7 bases and J by 2 bases, with 12 bases between. The DNA of the CDR3 is TGTGCCAGTATTGGAGGGGTCCCCTACAATGAGCAGTTCTTC. Amino acid sequence: CASIGGVPYNEQFF.

This sequence joins TRBV5-1 and TRBJ1-4; D ambiguous. V lost 0 bases and J lost 0, with 3 bases in between. The CDR3 is 14 residues long. The germline V gene encodes CDR1 SGHRS and CDR2 YFSETQ. CDR3 nucleotides: TGCGCCAGCAGCTTGGCAGCAACTAATGAAAAACTGTTTTTT. Protein: CASSLAATNEKLFF.

V gene TRBV28 combines with J gene TRBJ2-5; 7 bases agree with TRBD2. Germline CDR1 and CDR2: MDHEN and SYDVKM. The V gene end was trimmed by 5 bases and the J gene end by 5 bases; junction bases not matched to a gene: 20. This CDR3 is built from 18 residues. The CDR3 is CASSPPLGREISGETQYF. CDR3 DNA sequence: TGTGCCAGCAGTCCTCCTTTGGGGCGGGAGATATCTGGGGAGACCCAGTACTTC. Full variable domain (remainder filled in from reference TRBV28 and TRBJ2-5): DVKVTQSSRYLVKRTGEKVFLECVQDMDHENMFWYRQDPGLGLRLIYFSYDVKMKEKGDIPEGYSVSREKKERFSLILESASTNQTSMYLCASSPPLGREISGETQYFGPGTRLLVL.

The chain is built from TRBV9 and TRBJ2-1, with 8 bases fitting TRBD1. The CDR3 is 15 amino acids. From germline, CDR1 is SGDLS and CDR2 YYNGEE. V lost 0 bases to trimming and J lost 4 bases; unmatched junction nucleotides: 3. The CDR3 here is CASSVAQGAYNEQFF. For the CDR3, the DNA is TGTGCCAGCAGCGTAGCCCAGGGGGCGTACAATGAGCAGTTCTTC.

The chain carries TRBV4-1 and TRBJ2-7, with TRBD2 matching 9 bases. V trimming: 4 bases; J trimming: 2 bases; junction bases outside the gene matches: 6. There are 15 residues in the CDR3. Germline V CDR1 and CDR2: MGHRA, YSYEKL. CDR3 nucleotides: TGCGCCAGCAGCCTTCGCGGGGGGGTCCCCTACGAGCAGTACTTC. It specifies CASSLRGGVPYEQYF.

This clone came up once. The chain employs TRBV10-3 and TRBJ1-3; D gene ambiguous. Germline V gene sequence: CDR1 ENHRY, CDR2 SYGVKD. V was pared by 4 bases and J by 0 bases, with 10 bases between. This CDR3 is 15 amino acids long. CDR3 sequence: CAISAHPSSGNTIYF. The CDR3 DNA reads as TGTGCCATCAGTGCCCACCCGAGCTCTGGAAACACCATATATTTT.

The chain has TRBV2 and TRBJ1-2; 8 bases are a match to TRBD1. Germline-derived CDR1 and CDR2 are SNHLY and FYNNEI. The CDR3 is 13 amino acids. Trimming took 6 bases from V and 8 from J; bases not matched to a gene: 8. This CDR3 is CASSPDRERGYTF. CDR3 nucleotides: TGTGCCAGCAGCCCGGACAGGGAGCGCGGCTACACCTTC.

V is TRBV5-1 and J is TRBJ1-2, with TRBD1 matching over 10 bases. V trimming: 0 bases; J trimming: 4 bases; junction bases outside the gene matches: 3. Germline CDR1 and CDR2: SGHRS and YFSETQ. This CDR3 has 15 residues. CDR3 sequence: CASSLGQGATYGYTF. Here the CDR3 DNA reads TGCGCCAGCAGCTTGGGACAGGGGGCCACCTATGGCTACACCTTC.

V usage is TRBV5-6 and J usage is TRBJ2-2; possibly TRBD2 for D (7 bases). Between the trimmed V and J ends, which lost 4 bases and 4 bases, there was a span of 17 bases. CDR1 is SGHDT and CDR2 is YYEEEE in the germline V gene. This CDR3 is 16 amino acids long. Here the CDR3 reads CASSTGGGRATGELFF. DNA for the CDR3: TGTGCCAGCAGCACTGGAGGGGGGAGGGCCACCGGGGAGCTGTTTTTT.

As regards this clone: An end of the junction does not agree with germline; a read error may underlie this. The chain carries TRBV11-2 and TRBJ1-1, with TRBD1 as a possible D gene (5 bases). The germline gives CDR1 SGHAT, CDR2 FQNNGV. The CDR3 runs 16 residues. CDR3 sequence reads: CASSPRGGTKNTEAYF. The CDR3 nucleotides read TGTGCCAGCAGCCCCCGGGGGGGTACTAAGAACACTGAAGCTTACTTT.

This clone was observed once. The V and J genes are TRBV21-1 and TRBJ1-1; no DNA check was done on the table's D call, TRBD1. TRBV21-1 is noted as a pseudogene. The CDR3 is 15 residues long. The CDR3 bases are TGTGCCAGCAGCAGCGACAGGGGCGAGAACACTGAAGCTTTCTTT. Its protein is CASSSDRGENTEAFF.

The chain uses TRBV7-9 and TRBJ1-3, with 8 positions matching TRBD1. Germline loops: CDR1 SEHNR, CDR2 FQNEAQ (reference sequence). This CDR3 is built from 15 residues. V shed 4 bases, J shed 4 bases, and the junction held 6 bases outside the gene matches. The CDR3, as DNA: TGTGCCAGCAGCTCCGGACAGGGCTCGGGAAACACCATATATTTT. Protein product: CASSSGQGSGNTIYF.

The genes are TRBV7-2 and TRBJ1-2; tentative D call: TRBD1 (5 bases). The germline CDR1 and CDR2 sequences are SGHTA and FQGNSA. Trimming took 2 bases from V and 5 from J, leaving 12 bases between them. The CDR3 is 14 amino acids. CDR3 amino acids: CASSLQGAGYGYTF. The DNA for the CDR3 is TGTGCCAGCAGCTTACAGGGAGCGGGTTATGGCTACACCTTC.

V usage is TRBV4-1 and J usage is TRBJ2-1, with 8 bases that match TRBD1. CDR3 length equals 16 residues. Germline CDR1 reads MGHRA; CDR2 reads YSYEKL. V gave up 3 bases and J gave up 0 bases; unmatched junction bases: 4. Here the CDR3 reads CASSQLGQGSYNEQFF. CDR3 coding DNA: TGCGCCAGCAGCCAGCTAGGACAGGGCTCCTACAATGAGCAGTTCTTC.

The V and J genes are TRBV5-1 and TRBJ2-3; 10 positions match TRBD2. CDR3 length: 14 amino acids. Germline CDR1 is SGHRS and CDR2 is YFSETQ. The V and J ends lost 5 bases and 4 bases, in that order; junction bases with no gene match: 4. The CDR3 DNA sequence: TGCGCCAGCAGGGGGACTAGCGCGTCAGATACGCAGTATTTT. Protein product: CASRGTSASDTQYF.

The chain employs TRBV7-9 and TRBJ2-1, with 14 bases aligning to TRBD2. Trimming at V came to 4 bases and at J to 10 bases, leaving 6 bases not matched to a gene. Germline V gives CDR1 SEHNR, CDR2 FQNEAQ (reference sequence). The CDR3 extends over 15 amino acids. The CDR3, as DNA: TGTGCCAGCAGCTCGGGACTAGCGGGAGCAGGGGAGCAGTTCTTC. Amino acid sequence: CASSSGLAGAGEQFF.

This rearrangement joins TRBV18 to TRBJ2-2; 7 bases line up with TRBD2. J gave up 7 bases and V 8 bases, and 10 bases lay outside the gene matches. This CDR3 comprises 14 residues. Germline-derived CDR1 and CDR2 are KGHSH and LQKENI. For the CDR3, the DNA is TGTGCCAGCCCCCGCGGCGGGAGAGGCGGGGAGCTGTTTTTT. This gives the protein CASPRGGRGGELFF. The full variable domain, completed using reference TRBV18 and TRBJ2-2, is NAGVMQNPRHLVRRRGQEARLRCSPMKGHSHVYWYRQLPEEGLKFMVYLQKENIIDESGMPKERFSAEFPKEGPSILRIQQVVRGDSAAYFCASPRGGRGGELFFGEGSRLTVL.

The V and J genes are TRBV7-6 and TRBJ2-5, with D perhaps matching TRBD2 (6 bases). Germline-derived CDR1 and CDR2 are SGHVS and FNYEAQ. Trimming stripped 6 bases from V and 4 bases from J, with 12 bases between. The length of the CDR3 is 13 residues. CDR3 nucleotides: TGTGCCAGCAGTCTCAGGAGGGGAGAGACCCAGTACTTC. Protein sequence: CASSLRRGETQYF.

This chain joins TRBV10-3 and TRBJ2-1, with 10 bases that match TRBD2. Germline CDR1 is ENHRY and CDR2 is SYGVKD. The CDR3 has 13 residues. The CDR3 loop is CAGSSGSGNEQFF. CDR3 DNA sequence: TGTGCTGGTTCTAGCGGGAGCGGGAATGAGCAGTTCTTC.

V is TRBV11-2 and J is TRBJ2-3; 11 bases map to TRBD2. The V and J ends lost 5 bases and 0 bases, in that order; junction bases with no gene match: 7. This CDR3 has 17 residues. Germline CDR1 is SGHAT and CDR2 is FQNNGV. For the CDR3, the DNA is TGTGCCAGCAGCGTCGGGACTAGCGGACCTAGCACAGATACGCAGTATTTT. Residues: CASSVGTSGPSTDTQYF.

This clone occurred a few times. The V gene is TRBV6-6, the J gene TRBJ1-1; D unclear. The germline V gene encodes CDR1 MNHNY and CDR2 SVGAGI (reference sequence). V was clipped by 0 bases and J by 1 base, with 6 bases between them. CDR3 size: 14 residues. The CDR3 DNA follows: TGTGCCAGCAGTTACTCCGGGAAGAACACTGAAGCTTTCTTT. The encoded protein is CASSYSGKNTEAFF.

This chain connects TRBV29-1 to TRBJ1-2; D is ambiguous. CDR3 length: 12 amino acids. The V gene's germline CDR1 is SQVTM and CDR2 ANQGSEA. With 6 bases removed from V and 6 bases from J, the gap between germline ends came to 14 bases. The CDR3 DNA reads TGCAGCGTGAGGGCCCCGTTGGATGGCTACACCTTC. This translates into CSVRAPLDGYTF.

The chain has TRBV4-1 and TRBJ2-5; TRBD2 aligns across 7 bases. CDR3 size: 15 residues. The V gene end was trimmed by 6 bases and the J gene end by 2 bases; junction bases not matched to a gene: 9. Looked up from germline, CDR1 is MGHRA and CDR2 is YSYEKL. The CDR3 loop is CASSPVGGVQETQYF. The CDR3 DNA is TGCGCCAGCAGTCCAGTGGGAGGGGTACAAGAGACCCAGTACTTC.